A single sample is the source of the 5 T cell receptor beta chains below, sequenced in a study of identical twins. TCRdb redid the calling of the 5' RACE reads with MiXCR, one entry per CDR3 protein. The table lists 350,000 to 450,000 distinct CDR3 sequences, 15% to 20% of them singletons. Sequencing was done on a sample of naive T cells sorted from blood. These receptors came from a man aged 45 to 65 in good health.

This clonotype showed up just a few times. The chain combines TRBV6-2 or TRBV6-3 with TRBJ1-5; no clear D gene. The CDR3 runs to 14 residues. Germline CDR1 and CDR2: MNHEY and SVGEGT. Between the trimmed V and J ends, which lost 0 bases and 5 bases, there was a span of 8 bases. CDR3 sequence (DNA): TGTGCCAGCAGTTACTCGGCACCGTATCAGCCCCAGCATTTT. Its protein product is CASSYSAPYQPQHF.

The V call is TRBV28, the J call TRBJ2-7; D is perhaps TRBD1 or TRBD2 (5 bases each). V lost 5 bases to trimming and J lost 1 base, with 12 bases between them. CDR1 is MDHEN, CDR2 SYDVKM, per germline. The CDR3 contains 14 residues. The CDR3 sequence is CASSTPGHSYEQYF. The CDR3 DNA sequence: TGTGCCAGCAGTACACCGGGGCATTCCTACGAGCAGTACTTC.

V usage is TRBV4-2 and J usage is TRBJ2-7, with 9 bases identical to TRBD2. CDR3 size: 15 residues. The V gene's germline CDR1 is LGHNA and CDR2 YNFKEQ. Trimming took 0 bases from V and 4 from J; bases not matched to a gene: 4. Written as DNA, the CDR3 is TGTGCCAGCAGCCAAGAGACTAGCGGCGTTTACGAGCAGTACTTC. Translation: CASSQETSGVYEQYF.

This chain joins TRBV10-3 and TRBJ2-4, with D unresolved. V gave up 0 bases and J gave up 2 bases, with 14 bases separating them. CDR1 is ENHRY, CDR2 SYGVKD, per germline. The CDR3 spans 17 residues. The CDR3 DNA is TGTGCCATCAGTGAGTCTAGAATGGTGGGAACCAAAAACATTCAGTACTTC. It encodes CAISESRMVGTKNIQYF.

The sample holds many counts of this clonotype. The rearrangement joins TRBV7-9 to TRBJ2-1; the D gene is possibly TRBD2 (5 bases). Germline CDR1 is SEHNR and CDR2 is FQNEAQ (reference sequence). Trimming removed 1 base at V and 10 bases at J, with 11 bases between. The CDR3 extends over 13 amino acids. Here the CDR3 reads CASSLDGGGEQFF. CDR3 bases: TGTGCCAGCAGCTTAGACGGCGGAGGCGAGCAGTTCTTC.